This TCR beta chain was sequenced in a study of cytomegalovirus exposure and HLA in healthy donors. On the study more broadly: Earlier, 200 million or so T cells were analyzed, and more than 100 million unique TCR beta sequences were found among them. General study results and limits: A prior analysis recorded that most TCR beta V segments were productive about 87% or about 30% of the time. In a later analysis, TCR beta V- and J-gene trimming showed a link to a missense DCLRE1C variant.

The V gene lost 7 bases and the J gene lost 1 base, with 4 bases spanning the gap. Germline values: CDR1 DFQATT, CDR2 SNEGSKA (reference sequence). The CDR3 contains 10 residues. The PCR employed 60 Vbeta primers together with 13 Jbeta primers. The table came from immunoSEQ multiplex PCR; TCRdb's copy has only in-frame clones and leaves some out. Of more than 90,000 clones in the sample, approximately 80% were seen once. Concerning this clone itself: Its antigen is undetermined.

Healthy bone marrow donors supplied every sample. The sequencing input was PBMCs. The rearrangement uses TRBV20-1 and TRBJ1-1; D ambiguous. The origin of this receptor is a woman aged 55 to 70 in good health and CMV-seronegative. Written as DNA, the CDR3 is TGCAGTGGGGCGAACACTGAAGCTTTCTTT. It encodes CSGANTEAFF.